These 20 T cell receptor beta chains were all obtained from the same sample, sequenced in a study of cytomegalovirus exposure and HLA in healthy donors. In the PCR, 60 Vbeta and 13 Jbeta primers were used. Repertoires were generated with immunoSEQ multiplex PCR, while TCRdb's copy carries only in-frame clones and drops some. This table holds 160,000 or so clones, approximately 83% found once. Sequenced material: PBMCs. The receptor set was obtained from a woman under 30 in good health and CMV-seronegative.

The CDR3 region is CASSLRDRGKKFF. The DNA for the CDR3 is TGTGCCAGCAGCTTACGGGACAGGGGAAAAAAGTTCTTC. V is TRBV7-9 and J is TRBJ2-1; 10 bases agree with TRBD1. There are 13 residues in the CDR3. V shed 2 bases, J shed 14 bases, and the junction held 6 bases outside the gene matches. Germline CDR1 SEHNR, CDR2 FQNEAQ (reference sequence).

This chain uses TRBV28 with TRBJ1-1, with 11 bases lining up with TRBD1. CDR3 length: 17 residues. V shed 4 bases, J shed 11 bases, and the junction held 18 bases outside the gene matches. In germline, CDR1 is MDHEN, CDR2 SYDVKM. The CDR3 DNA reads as TGTGCCAGCAGTTCCCCCGGGGACAGGGGGGTTCAATTGAGGGCTTTCTTT. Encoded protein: CASSSPGDRGVQLRAFF.

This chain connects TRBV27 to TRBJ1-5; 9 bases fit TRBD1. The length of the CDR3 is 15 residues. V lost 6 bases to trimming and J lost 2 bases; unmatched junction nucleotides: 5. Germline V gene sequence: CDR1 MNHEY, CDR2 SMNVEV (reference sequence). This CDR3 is CASRTGGYGNQPQHF. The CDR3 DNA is TGTGCCAGCAGGACAGGGGGATATGGCAATCAGCCCCAGCATTTT.

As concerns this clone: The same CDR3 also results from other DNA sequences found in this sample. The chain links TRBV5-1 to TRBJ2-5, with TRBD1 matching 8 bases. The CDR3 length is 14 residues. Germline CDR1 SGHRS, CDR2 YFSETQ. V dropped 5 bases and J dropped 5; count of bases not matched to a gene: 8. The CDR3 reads CASSSGQGGETQYF. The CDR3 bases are TGCGCCAGCAGTTCCGGACAGGGTGGGGAGACCCAGTACTTC.

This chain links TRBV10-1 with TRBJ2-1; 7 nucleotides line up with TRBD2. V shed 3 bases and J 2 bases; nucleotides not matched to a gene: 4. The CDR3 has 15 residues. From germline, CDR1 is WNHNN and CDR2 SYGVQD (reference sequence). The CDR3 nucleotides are TGCGCCAGCAGTGAAGCGGGGCTCGCCTACAATGAGCAGTTCTTC. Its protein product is CASSEAGLAYNEQFF.

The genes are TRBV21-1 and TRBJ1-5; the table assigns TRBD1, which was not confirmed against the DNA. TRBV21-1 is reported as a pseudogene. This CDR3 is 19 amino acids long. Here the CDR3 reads CASSKDRGSDESSNQPQHF. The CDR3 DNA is TGTGCCAGCAGCAAAGACAGGGGCTCCGATGAATCGAGCAATCAGCCCCAGCATTTT.

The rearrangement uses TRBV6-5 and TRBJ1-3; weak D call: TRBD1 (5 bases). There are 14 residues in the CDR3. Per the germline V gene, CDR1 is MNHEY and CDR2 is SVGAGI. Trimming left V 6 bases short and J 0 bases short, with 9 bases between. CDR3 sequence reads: CASRTGGSGNTIYF. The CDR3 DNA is TGTGCCAGCAGGACGGGGGGCTCTGGAAACACCATATATTTT.

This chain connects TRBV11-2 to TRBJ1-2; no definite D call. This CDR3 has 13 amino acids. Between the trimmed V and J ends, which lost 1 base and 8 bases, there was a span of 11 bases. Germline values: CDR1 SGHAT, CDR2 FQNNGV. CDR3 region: CASSLARDTGYTF. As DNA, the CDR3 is TGTGCCAGCAGCTTAGCACGTGACACAGGCTACACCTTC.

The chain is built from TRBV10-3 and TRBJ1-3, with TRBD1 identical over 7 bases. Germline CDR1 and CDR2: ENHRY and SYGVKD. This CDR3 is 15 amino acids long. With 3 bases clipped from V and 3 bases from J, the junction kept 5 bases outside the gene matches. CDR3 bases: TGTGCCATCAGTGAAGGGGGCGCGGGTGGAAACACCATATATTTT. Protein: CAISEGGAGGNTIYF.

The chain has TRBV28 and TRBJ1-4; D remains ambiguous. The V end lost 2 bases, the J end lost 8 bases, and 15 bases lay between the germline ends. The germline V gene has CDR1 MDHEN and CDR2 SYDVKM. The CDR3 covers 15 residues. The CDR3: CASSLDRLGYEKLFF. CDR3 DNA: TGTGCCAGCAGTTTAGACCGCCTGGGCTACGAAAAACTGTTTTTT.

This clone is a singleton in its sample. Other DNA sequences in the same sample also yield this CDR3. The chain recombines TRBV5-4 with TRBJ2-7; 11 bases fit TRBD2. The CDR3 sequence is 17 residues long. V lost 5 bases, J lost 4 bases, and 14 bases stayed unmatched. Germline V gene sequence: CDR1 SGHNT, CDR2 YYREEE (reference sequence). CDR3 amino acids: CASSLYKGGTSGYEQYF. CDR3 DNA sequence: TGTGCCAGCAGTTTGTACAAGGGGGGGACTAGCGGTTACGAGCAGTACTTC.

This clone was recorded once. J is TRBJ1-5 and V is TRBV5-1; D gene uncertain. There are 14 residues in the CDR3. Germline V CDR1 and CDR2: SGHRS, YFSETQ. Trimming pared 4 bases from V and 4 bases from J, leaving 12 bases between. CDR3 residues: CASSEGTENQPQHF. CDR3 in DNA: TGCGCCAGCAGCGAGGGTACCGAAAATCAGCCCCAGCATTTT.

The chain's CDR3 is CASRTRTSGARSGANVLTF. The CDR3 region has the DNA TGTGCCAGCAGAACCCGGACTAGCGGGGCTCGCTCTGGGGCCAACGTCCTGACTTTC. The chain has TRBV28 and TRBJ2-6; 12 bases map to TRBD2. The V and J ends lost 6 bases and 0 bases, in that order; junction bases with no gene match: 9. The CDR3 runs to 19 residues. In germline, CDR1 is MDHEN, CDR2 SYDVKM.

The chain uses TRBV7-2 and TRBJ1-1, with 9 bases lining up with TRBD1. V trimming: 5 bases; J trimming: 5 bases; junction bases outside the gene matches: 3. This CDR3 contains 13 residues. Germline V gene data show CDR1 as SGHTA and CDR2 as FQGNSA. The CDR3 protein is CASSIGQGTEAFF. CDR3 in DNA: TGTGCCAGCAGCATCGGACAGGGGACTGAAGCTTTCTTT.

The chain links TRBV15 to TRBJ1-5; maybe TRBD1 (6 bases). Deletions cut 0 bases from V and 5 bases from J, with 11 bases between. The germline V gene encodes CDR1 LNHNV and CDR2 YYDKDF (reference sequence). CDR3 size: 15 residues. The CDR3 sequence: CATSRESRGDQPQHF. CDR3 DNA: TGTGCCACCAGCAGAGAAAGCAGGGGCGATCAGCCCCAGCATTTT. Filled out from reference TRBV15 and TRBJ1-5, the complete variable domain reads DAMVIQNPRYQVTQFGKPVTLSCSQTLNHNVMYWYQQKSSQAPKLLFHYYDKDFNNEADTPDNFQSRRPNTSFCFLDIRSPGLGDTAMYLCATSRESRGDQPQHFGDGTRLSIL.

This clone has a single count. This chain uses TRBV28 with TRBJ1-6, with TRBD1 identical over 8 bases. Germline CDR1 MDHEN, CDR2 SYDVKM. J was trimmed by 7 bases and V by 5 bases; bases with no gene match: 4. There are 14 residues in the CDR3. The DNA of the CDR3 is TGTGCCAGCAGTCGGGGACAGGCCAATTCACCCCTCCACTTT. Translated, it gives CASSRGQANSPLHF.

The CDR3 region is CASSQWTGDPRNTEAFF. CDR3 nucleotide sequence: TGTGCCAGCAGCCAATGGACAGGGGACCCGAGGAACACTGAAGCTTTCTTT. V gene TRBV7-9 combines with J gene TRBJ1-1; TRBD1 aligns across 9 bases. V trimming: 5 bases; J trimming: 1 base; junction bases outside the gene matches: 11. CDR3 length: 17 amino acids. CDR1 and CDR2 from the germline V gene are SEHNR and FQNEAQ (reference sequence).

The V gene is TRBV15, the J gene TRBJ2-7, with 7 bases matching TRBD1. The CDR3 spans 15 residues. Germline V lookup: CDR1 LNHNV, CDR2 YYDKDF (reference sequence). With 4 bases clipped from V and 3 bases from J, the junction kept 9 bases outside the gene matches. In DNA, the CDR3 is TGTGCCACCAGCATGAGTCGGGACAGCCTCTACGAGCAGTACTTC. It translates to CATSMSRDSLYEQYF.

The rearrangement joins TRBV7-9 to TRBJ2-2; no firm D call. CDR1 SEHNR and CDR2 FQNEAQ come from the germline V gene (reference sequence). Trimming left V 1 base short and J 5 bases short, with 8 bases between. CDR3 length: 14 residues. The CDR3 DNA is TGTGCCAGCAGCTTAGGGCTCGTTACCGGGGAGCTGTTTTTT. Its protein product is CASSLGLVTGELFF.

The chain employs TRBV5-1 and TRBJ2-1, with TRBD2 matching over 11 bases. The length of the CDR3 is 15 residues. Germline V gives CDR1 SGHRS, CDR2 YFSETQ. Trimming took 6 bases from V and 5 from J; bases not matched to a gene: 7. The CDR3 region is CASTPTSGVNNEQFF. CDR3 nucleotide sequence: TGCGCCAGCACCCCGACTAGCGGGGTCAACAATGAGCAGTTCTTC. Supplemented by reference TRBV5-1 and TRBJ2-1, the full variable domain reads KAGVTQTPRYLIKTRGQQVTLSCSPISGHRSVSWYQQTPGQGLQFLFEYFSETQRNKGNFPGRFSGRQFSNSRSEMNVSTLELGDSALYLCASTPTSGVNNEQFFGPGTRLTVL.